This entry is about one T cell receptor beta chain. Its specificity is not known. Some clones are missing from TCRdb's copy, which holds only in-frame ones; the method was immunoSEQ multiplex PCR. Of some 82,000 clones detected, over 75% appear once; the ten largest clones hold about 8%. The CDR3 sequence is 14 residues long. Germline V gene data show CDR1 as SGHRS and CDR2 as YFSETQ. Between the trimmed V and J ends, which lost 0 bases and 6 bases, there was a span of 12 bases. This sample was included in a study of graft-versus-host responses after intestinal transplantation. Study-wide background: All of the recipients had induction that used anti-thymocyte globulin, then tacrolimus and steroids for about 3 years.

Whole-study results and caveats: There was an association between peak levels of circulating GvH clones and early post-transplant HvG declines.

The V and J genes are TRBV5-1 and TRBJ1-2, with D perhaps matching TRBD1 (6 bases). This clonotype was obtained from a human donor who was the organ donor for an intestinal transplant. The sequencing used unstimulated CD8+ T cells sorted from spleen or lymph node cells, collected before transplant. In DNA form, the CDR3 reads TGCGCCAGCAGCTTGGGAGCAGGGGTGGATGGCTACACCTTC. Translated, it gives CASSLGAGVDGYTF. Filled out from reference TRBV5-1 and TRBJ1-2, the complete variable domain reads KAGVTQTPRYLIKTRGQQVTLSCSPISGHRSVSWYQQTPGQGLQFLFEYFSETQRNKGNFPGRFSGRQFSNSRSEMNVSTLELGDSALYLCASSLGAGVDGYTFGSGTRLTVV.